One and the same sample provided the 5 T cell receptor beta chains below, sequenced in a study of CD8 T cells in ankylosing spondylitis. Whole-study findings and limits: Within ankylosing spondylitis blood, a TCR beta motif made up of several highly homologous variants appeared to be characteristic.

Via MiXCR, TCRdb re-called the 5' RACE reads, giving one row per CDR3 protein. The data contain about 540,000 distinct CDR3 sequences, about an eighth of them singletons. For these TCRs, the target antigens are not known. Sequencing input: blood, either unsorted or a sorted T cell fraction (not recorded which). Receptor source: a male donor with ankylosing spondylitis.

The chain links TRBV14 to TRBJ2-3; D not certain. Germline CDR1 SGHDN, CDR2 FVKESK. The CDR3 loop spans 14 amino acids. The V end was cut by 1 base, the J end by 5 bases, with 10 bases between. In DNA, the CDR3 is TGTGCCAGCAGCCAAGTGGCCCGCGGAGATACGCAGTATTTT. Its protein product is CASSQVARGDTQYF.

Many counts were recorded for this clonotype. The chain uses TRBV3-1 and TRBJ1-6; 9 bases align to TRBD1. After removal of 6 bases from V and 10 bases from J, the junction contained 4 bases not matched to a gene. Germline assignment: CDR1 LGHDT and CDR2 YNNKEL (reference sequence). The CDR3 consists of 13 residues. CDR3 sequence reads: CASRGQGDSPLHF. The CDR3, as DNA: TGTGCCAGCAGGGGACAGGGTGACTCACCCCTCCACTTT.

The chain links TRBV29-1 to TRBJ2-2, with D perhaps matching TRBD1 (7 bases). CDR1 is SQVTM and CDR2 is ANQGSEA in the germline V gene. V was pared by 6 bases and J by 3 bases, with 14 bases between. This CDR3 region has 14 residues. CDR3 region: CSVAPRGDTGELFF. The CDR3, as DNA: TGCAGCGTCGCCCCCAGGGGGGACACCGGGGAGCTGTTTTTT.

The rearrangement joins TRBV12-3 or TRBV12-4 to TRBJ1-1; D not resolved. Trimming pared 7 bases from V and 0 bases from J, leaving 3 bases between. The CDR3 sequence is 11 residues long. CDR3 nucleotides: TGTGCCAGCATGGTGAACACTGAAGCTTTCTTT. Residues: CASMVNTEAFF.

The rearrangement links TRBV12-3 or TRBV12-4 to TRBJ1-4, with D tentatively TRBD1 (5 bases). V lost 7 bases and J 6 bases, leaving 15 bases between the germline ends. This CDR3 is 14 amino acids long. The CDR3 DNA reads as TGTGCCAGCACCCCGGGGAGGGGATATGAAAAACTGTTTTTT. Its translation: CASTPGRGYEKLFF.